These 13 T cell receptor beta chains share one sample of origin, sequenced in a study of cytomegalovirus exposure and HLA in healthy donors. PCR amplification relied on 60 Vbeta primers (plus 13 Jbeta primers). Data came from immunoSEQ multiplex PCR; TCRdb stores just in-frame clones and leaves some out. Here the sample spans about 140,000 clones, 70% to 80% being singletons. Input material: PBMCs. Receptors originate from a woman in her thirties or forties in good health and CMV-seropositive.

This sequence joins TRBV5-4 and TRBJ2-3; the match to TRBD2 covers 7 bases. The junction had 8 bases not matched to a gene; V was cut back by 2 bases and J by 5 bases. CDR3 length equals 15 residues. The germline V gene encodes CDR1 SGHNT and CDR2 YYREEE (reference sequence). CDR3 in DNA: TGTGCCAGCAGCTTCCCGGGAGGCGAGGGAGATACGCAGTATTTT. The encoded protein is CASSFPGGEGDTQYF.

Only one count was recorded for this clone. The chain carries TRBV6-6 and TRBJ2-3; 7 nucleotides agree with TRBD1. V dropped 5 bases and J dropped 5; count of bases not matched to a gene: 4. There are 13 residues in the CDR3. CDR1 and CDR2 (germline): MNHNY, SVGAGI (reference sequence). DNA of the CDR3: TGTGCCAGCAGTACGGCAGGGGGAGATACGCAGTATTTT. Encoded protein: CASSTAGGDTQYF.

CDR3 nucleotide sequence: TGTGCCAGCTCACCAGGCCTTTCCTCTGGCGAGCAGTACTTC. This gives the protein CASSPGLSSGEQYF. V and J are TRBV18 and TRBJ2-7; D call uncertain. In germline, CDR1 is KGHSH, CDR2 LQKENI. Deletions cut 2 bases from V and 6 bases from J, with 14 bases between. The CDR3 contains 14 residues.

This chain links TRBV29-1 with TRBJ2-7; 12 nucleotides line up with TRBD2. This CDR3 contains 13 residues. From germline, CDR1 is SQVTM and CDR2 ANQGSEA. After removal of 6 bases from V and 3 bases from J, the junction contained 3 bases not matched to a gene. The CDR3 nucleotides read TGCAGCGTCAGGACTAGCGGGAACTACGAGCAGTACTTC. Translating gives CSVRTSGNYEQYF.

This clone was observed at least ten times. This chain joins TRBV6-1 and TRBJ1-1, with D possibly TRBD1 on 5 matching bases. Germline-derived CDR1 and CDR2 are MNHNS and SASEGT. Trimming pared 6 bases from V and 0 bases from J, leaving 11 bases between. The CDR3 runs to 14 residues. The CDR3 protein is CASRSPTVNTEAFF. The DNA of the CDR3 is TGTGCCAGCAGATCACCGACAGTGAACACTGAAGCTTTCTTT.

The V call is TRBV20-1, the J call TRBJ1-2; D ambiguous. V was trimmed by 3 bases and J by 6 bases, leaving 8 bases between them. This CDR3 has 11 amino acids. From germline, CDR1 is DFQATT and CDR2 SNEGSKA (reference sequence). The CDR3 loop is CSASPGNGYTF. As DNA, the CDR3 is TGCAGTGCTAGTCCGGGAAATGGCTACACCTTC.

The V gene is TRBV19, the J gene TRBJ1-1; D call uncertain. The CDR3 is made up of 14 amino acids. V lost 7 bases and J lost 4, with 16 bases in between. Germline V gene lookup returns CDR1 LNHDA and CDR2 SQIVND (reference sequence). CDR3 in DNA: TGTGCCAGTACCGCCGTTCTTCGGGGCACTGAAGCTTTCTTT. Residues: CASTAVLRGTEAFF. The variable domain in full, with the rest retrieved from reference TRBV19 and TRBJ1-1, is DGGITQSPKYLFRKEGQNVTLSCEQNLNHDAMYWYRQDPGQGLRLIYYSQIVNDFQKGDIAEGYSVSREKKESFPLTVTSAQKNPTAFYLCASTAVLRGTEAFFGQGTRLTVV.

This chain uses TRBV19 with TRBJ1-2; no firm D call. Germline CDR1 and CDR2: LNHDA and SQIVND (reference sequence). V was shortened by 2 bases and J by 10 bases, with 14 bases between the two germline ends. The CDR3 loop spans 13 amino acids. The CDR3 loop is CASSIRRATFYTF. CDR3 DNA sequence: TGTGCCAGTAGTATACGGAGGGCTACTTTCTACACCTTC.

The chain uses TRBV28 and TRBJ1-3; 8 bases fit TRBD1. The CDR3 is made up of 13 amino acids. Germline CDR1 MDHEN, CDR2 SYDVKM. V trimming: 10 bases; J trimming: 4 bases; junction bases outside the gene matches: 6. The CDR3, as DNA: TGTGCCACCCAACAGGGGGGAGGAAACACCATATATTTT. Translating gives CATQQGGGNTIYF.

This rearrangement joins TRBV4-2 to TRBJ2-2, with a weak D call TRBD1 (6 bases). Between the trimmed V and J ends, which lost 8 bases and 2 bases, there was a span of 15 bases. CDR1 LGHNA and CDR2 YNFKEQ come from the germline V gene. This CDR3 is built from 15 residues. CDR3 amino acids: CASGGQLINTGELFF. DNA for the CDR3: TGTGCCAGCGGAGGACAGCTAATAAACACCGGGGAGCTGTTTTTT.

J is TRBJ1-5 and V is TRBV19; 8 bases align to TRBD1. V dropped 7 bases and J dropped 3; count of bases not matched to a gene: 8. Germline V gene data show CDR1 as LNHDA and CDR2 as SQIVND (reference sequence). This CDR3 region has 15 residues. The CDR3 here is CASIKSTGANQPQHF. The DNA of the CDR3 is TGTGCCAGTATCAAGTCGACAGGGGCCAATCAGCCCCAGCATTTT.

This clone was seen more than once but under ten times. The chain joins TRBV28 to TRBJ2-2, with TRBD2 matching over 7 bases. Germline CDR1 reads MDHEN; CDR2 reads SYDVKM. This CDR3 is built from 14 residues. J gave up 1 base and V 6 bases, and 2 bases lay outside the gene matches. CDR3 loop: CASRTSENTGELFF. The CDR3 DNA reads TGTGCCAGCAGAACTAGCGAGAACACCGGGGAGCTGTTTTTT.

CDR3: CASSPSHEQFF. The CDR3 coding sequence is TGTGCCAGCAGCCCGAGTCATGAGCAGTTCTTC. The V and J genes are TRBV7-9 and TRBJ2-1, with D unresolved. The germline V gene has CDR1 SEHNR and CDR2 FQNEAQ (reference sequence). This CDR3 is built from 11 residues. Trimming cost V 5 bases and J 8 bases, with 7 bases left between them.